Sequencing of this TCR beta chain was carried out in a study of identical twins. Study conclusions and caveats: The study found excess low generation probability among twin-shared out-of-frame alpha sequences. Models underpredicted monozygotic twin sharing of out-of-frame TCR alpha.

Only a few counts were recorded for this clonotype. Antigen: not known. The ends lost 1 base at V and 5 bases at J; junction bases unmatched: 6. This CDR3 is 16 amino acids long. The germline V gene encodes CDR1 MDHEN and CDR2 SYDVKM. The cDNA had a unique molecular identifier and a template-switch universal primer site. Each CDR3 protein gets one entry after TCRdb re-called the 5' RACE reads with MiXCR. The table has approximately 890,000 distinct CDR3 sequences, 12% seen once. The data also belong to a second study, concerning yellow fever vaccine responses in identical twins.

The material sequenced was PBMCs. The chain uses TRBV28 and TRBJ2-2, with 8 bases identical to TRBD2. The sequence was collected from a woman aged 18-29 years in good health. The CDR3 region is CASSLFSGISTGELFF. The DNA of the CDR3 is TGTGCCAGCAGTTTATTTAGCGGGATCTCTACCGGGGAGCTGTTTTTT.